This T cell receptor (beta chain) was retrieved from a study of T cells in Graves' hyperthyroidism and ophthalmopathy. The study, taken as a whole, reports: Ophthalmopathy, which appeared later, was predicted by the model a median around 6 months before onset. Blood also showed most of the thyroid clonotypes that were expanded above 0.001.

Every diagnosis used clinical symptoms, serum thyroxine and TRAb, thyroid ultrasound and orbital computed tomography. V was clipped by 1 base and J by 1 base, with 7 bases between them. The CDR3 is 14 residues long. Germline values: CDR1 SNHLY, CDR2 FYNNEI. Points on this clonotype: Antigen: not known.

The investigators amplified TCR beta CDR3 regions from RNA transcripts. RT-PCR in the first round (using the HTBI primer set) targeted the TCR CDR3. In TCRdb, the multiplex PCR reads were re-called with MiXCR into one record per CDR3 protein. The profile shows hundreds of thousands of distinct CDR3 sequences, approximately 42% of them singletons. Sequencing was done on a sample of peripheral blood or thyroid tissue (not recorded which). This clonotype was obtained from an adult man with Graves' disease, either hyperthyroidism or ophthalmopathy (not recorded which). The chain links TRBV2 to TRBJ1-1; no reliable D call. CDR3 sequence: CASSEVGGNTEAFF. The CDR3 DNA sequence: TGTGCCAGCAGTGAAGTCGGCGGGAACACTGAAGCTTTCTTT.